These 30 T cell receptor beta chains share one sample of origin, sequenced in a study of blood T cell repertoires in COVID-19. The table came from immunoSEQ multiplex PCR; TCRdb's copy has only in-frame clones and leaves some out. Among about 160,000 clones listed, 82% were seen once. The sample comprised peripheral blood. The receptors derive from a woman of 80 years or more with active or convalescent COVID-19.

The J gene is TRBJ2-7, the V gene TRBV2, with 14 positions matching TRBD2. In germline, CDR1 is SNHLY, CDR2 FYNNEI. CDR3 length equals 15 residues. V lost 4 bases, J lost 7 bases, and 6 bases stayed unmatched. CDR3 sequence: CASSGGLAGVGEQYF. The CDR3 DNA sequence: TGTGCCAGCAGTGGGGGACTAGCGGGAGTAGGAGAGCAGTACTTC.

As DNA, the CDR3 is TGTGCCAGCAGCAAGGGCCACGGGACAGGAGGTCCCTACGAGCAGTACTTC. Its protein is CASSKGHGTGGPYEQYF. The chain links TRBV21-1 to TRBJ2-7; TRBD1 is taken as the D call from the table, unchecked against the DNA. TRBV21-1 is listed as a pseudogene. This CDR3 has 17 amino acids.

As regards this clone: A read error may account for a junction end that differs from germline. The V call is TRBV7-7, the J call TRBJ2-5; 8 nucleotides agree with TRBD1. The germline V gene has CDR1 SSHAT and CDR2 FNYEAQ (reference sequence). CDR3 size: 15 residues. Here the CDR3 DNA reads TGTGCTAGCAGCCAGTACTCAGGGGGCGCGGAGACCCAGTACTTC. Protein product: CASSQYSGGAETQYF.

The chain has TRBV6-2 or TRBV6-3 and TRBJ2-1, with a possible D match to TRBD2 (6 bases). The V gene's germline CDR1 is MNHEY and CDR2 SVGEGT. The V and J ends lost 3 bases and 8 bases respectively, with 20 bases between them. The CDR3 spans 16 residues. As DNA, the CDR3 is TGTGCCAGCAGTTATCCCGAGATCGGCGGGGTGGATGAGCAGTTCTTC. Its protein product is CASSYPEIGGVDEQFF.

The chain carries TRBV10-3 and TRBJ2-3; 7 bases line up with TRBD1. CDR1 is ENHRY and CDR2 is SYGVKD in the germline V gene. V lost 2 bases to trimming and J lost 5 bases; unmatched junction nucleotides: 4. This CDR3 contains 14 residues. The CDR3 spells CAISERTGEDTQYF. In nucleotides, the CDR3 is TGTGCCATCAGTGAGAGAACAGGGGAAGATACGCAGTATTTT.

This chain connects TRBV9 to TRBJ1-2; perhaps TRBD1 as D (5 bases). In germline, CDR1 is SGDLS, CDR2 YYNGEE. Trimming pared 2 bases from V and 4 bases from J, leaving 12 bases between. The CDR3 has 14 amino acids. The CDR3 DNA sequence: TGTGCCAGCAGCGTCGTAGGGGAGGGCTATGGCTACACCTTC. It codes for CASSVVGEGYGYTF.

This chain links TRBV28 with TRBJ1-2; D is ambiguous. V lost 2 bases and J lost 4, with 11 bases in between. Looked up from germline, CDR1 is MDHEN and CDR2 is SYDVKM. The CDR3 extends over 14 amino acids. The CDR3, as DNA: TGTGCCAGCAGTTTAAGGGAGAGCCCCTATGGCTACACCTTC. Translating it yields CASSLRESPYGYTF.

The chain uses TRBV5-6 and TRBJ1-1; maybe TRBD1 (6 bases). The ends were cut back, 4 bases at V and 4 bases at J, with 17 bases in the middle. The CDR3 is 15 residues long. Germline V gene sequence: CDR1 SGHDT, CDR2 YYEEEE. CDR3: CASSTPPGEGTEAFF. The CDR3 nucleotides read TGTGCCAGCAGCACCCCCCCAGGGGAGGGCACTGAAGCTTTCTTT.

This sequence joins TRBV3-1 (or the pseudogene TRBV3-2) and TRBJ1-2; D not certain. Germline loops: CDR1 LGHDT, CDR2 YNNKEL (reference sequence). The CDR3 has 12 residues. Trimming stripped 3 bases from V and 8 bases from J, with 10 bases between. The CDR3 coding sequence is TGTGCCAGCAGCCAGGGCCGCCGCGGCTACACCTTC. Amino acid sequence: CASSQGRRGYTF.

The chain couples TRBV6-5 to TRBJ2-1; 13 nucleotides match TRBD2. Trimming at V came to 6 bases and at J to 11 bases, leaving 7 bases not matched to a gene. CDR3 length: 14 amino acids. Germline lookup yields CDR1 MNHEY and CDR2 SVGAGI. The CDR3 region has the DNA TGTGCCAGCAGATCGGGACTAGCGGGAAGGAAGCAGTTCTTC. It codes for CASRSGLAGRKQFF.

The rearrangement uses TRBV5-4 and TRBJ2-1, with 7 bases identical to TRBD2. Losses at the gene ends were 0 bases for V and 4 bases for J; bases not matched to a gene: 4. The germline V gene encodes CDR1 SGHNT and CDR2 YYREEE (reference sequence). The CDR3 length is 15 residues. In DNA, the CDR3 is TGTGCCAGCAGCTTGGACTCAGCGGGGTACAATGAGCAGTTCTTC. Translation gives CASSLDSAGYNEQFF.

V is TRBV6-4 and J is TRBJ2-1; 10 bases align to TRBD1. Per the germline V gene, CDR1 is MRHNA and CDR2 is SNTAGT. The CDR3 extends over 14 amino acids. J gave up 6 bases and V 5 bases, and 4 bases lay outside the gene matches. CDR3 DNA sequence: TGTGCCAGCAGTCTGGGACAGGGGATCAATGAGCAGTTCTTC. Protein product: CASSLGQGINEQFF.

V gene TRBV7-9 combines with J gene TRBJ1-3; tentative D call: TRBD1 (5 bases). Trimming cost V 0 bases and J 2 bases, with 8 bases left between them. Germline V lookup: CDR1 SEHNR, CDR2 FQNEAQ (reference sequence). The CDR3 consists of 15 residues. The CDR3 coding sequence is TGTGCCAGCAGCTTAGCAGGGGTTGCTGGAAACACCATATATTTT. Encoded protein: CASSLAGVAGNTIYF. The full variable domain, with the rest looked up from reference TRBV7-9 and TRBJ1-3, is DTGVSQNPRHKITKRGQNVTFRCDPISEHNRLYWYRQTLGQGPEFLTYFQNEAQLEKSRLLSDRFSAERPKGSFSTLEIQRTEQGDSAMYLCASSLAGVAGNTIYFGEGSWLTVV.

The chain recombines TRBV7-8 with TRBJ2-1, with a tentative D call TRBD2 (6 bases). Trimming shortened V by 5 bases and J by 7 bases, and 21 bases separated the two germline ends. The CDR3 is 16 residues long. Germline CDR1 reads SGHVS; CDR2 reads FQNEAQ. This CDR3 is CASSPLSGEVGNEQFF. CDR3 sequence (DNA): TGTGCCAGCAGCCCACTTTCGGGGGAGGTTGGGAATGAGCAGTTCTTC.

J is TRBJ1-2 and V is TRBV7-9; 10 nucleotides align to TRBD1. The V segment lost 5 bases and the J segment 6 bases; nucleotides outside the gene matches: 6. CDR1 is SEHNR and CDR2 is FQNEAQ in the germline V gene (reference sequence). The CDR3 extends over 14 amino acids. In DNA, the CDR3 is TGTGCCAGCAGCAAAGACAGGGGGCCGGATGGCTACACCTTC. Protein product: CASSKDRGPDGYTF.

The rearrangement joins TRBV3-1 (or the pseudogene TRBV3-2) to TRBJ2-7, with a possible D match to TRBD1 (6 bases). Deletions cut 4 bases from V and 2 bases from J, with 6 bases between. The germline gives CDR1 LGHDT, CDR2 YNNKEL (reference sequence). The CDR3 is 12 amino acids. DNA of the CDR3: TGTGCCAGCAGCCGGACAGCCTACGAGCAGTACTTC. Protein sequence: CASSRTAYEQYF.

The chain recombines TRBV19 with TRBJ1-6, with 8 bases lining up with TRBD1. The CDR3 has 14 residues. J lost 10 bases, V lost 2 bases, and 4 bases had no gene match. The germline gives CDR1 LNHDA, CDR2 SQIVND (reference sequence). CDR3: CASSIPTGVSPLHF. CDR3 DNA sequence: TGTGCCAGTAGTATACCGACAGGGGTGTCACCCCTCCACTTT.

This clone was observed a few times. The chain combines TRBV19 with TRBJ2-7; D may be TRBD2 (6 bases). Germline V CDR1 and CDR2: LNHDA, SQIVND (reference sequence). The V gene lost 3 bases and the J gene lost 0 bases, with 12 bases spanning the gap. The CDR3 loop spans 15 amino acids. CDR3 coding DNA: TGTGCCAGTAGTATCGGGCGGGACTCCTCCTACGAGCAGTACTTC. This gives the protein CASSIGRDSSYEQYF.

The CDR3 reads CASSLGTSGTYEQYF. The CDR3 nucleotides are TGCGCCAGCAGCTTGGGGACTAGCGGGACCTACGAGCAGTACTTC. The chain carries TRBV5-1 and TRBJ2-7; 12 nucleotides align to TRBD2. Germline assignment: CDR1 SGHRS and CDR2 YFSETQ. The CDR3 has 15 amino acids. The V gene end was trimmed by 0 bases and the J gene end by 2 bases; junction bases not matched to a gene: 0.

The chain has TRBV3-1 (or the pseudogene TRBV3-2) and TRBJ2-5; 10 bases match TRBD2. Germline V CDR1 and CDR2: LGHDT, YNNKEL (reference sequence). The CDR3 contains 15 residues. Trimming at V came to 0 bases and at J to 5 bases, leaving 3 bases not matched to a gene. For the CDR3, the DNA is TGTGCCAGCAGCCAAGAAGCGGGAGGGCTGGAGACCCAGTACTTC. This translates into CASSQEAGGLETQYF.

The chain couples TRBV19 to TRBJ2-1; possibly TRBD1 for D (6 bases). The germline V and J ends were trimmed by 6 bases and 8 bases, with 14 bases remaining between them. CDR3 length equals 13 residues. The germline V gene encodes CDR1 LNHDA and CDR2 SQIVND (reference sequence). CDR3: CASRSAGDHEQFF. CDR3 DNA: TGTGCCAGTAGATCAGCAGGGGACCATGAGCAGTTCTTC. Full variable domain (missing parts from reference TRBV19 and TRBJ2-1): DGGITQSPKYLFRKEGQNVTLSCEQNLNHDAMYWYRQDPGQGLRLIYYSQIVNDFQKGDIAEGYSVSREKKESFPLTVTSAQKNPTAFYLCASRSAGDHEQFFGPGTRLTVL.

The chain links TRBV7-8 to TRBJ1-2; TRBD1 aligns across 8 bases. Looked up from germline, CDR1 is SGHVS and CDR2 is FQNEAQ. V shed 0 bases, J shed 7 bases, and the junction held 7 bases outside the gene matches. The CDR3 totals 15 residues. The CDR3 nucleotides are TGTGCCAGCAGCTTAGCCCGGGACAGGTTCGTTGGCTACACCTTC. Residues: CASSLARDRFVGYTF.

The V call is TRBV23-1, the J call TRBJ2-3, with D tentatively TRBD1 (6 bases). TRBV23-1 is classed as an ORF, of uncertain function. V was trimmed by 0 bases and J by 4 bases, leaving 17 bases between them. This CDR3 has 17 residues. CDR3 protein: CASSQSPTGGRPDTQYF. In nucleotides, the CDR3 is TGCGCCAGCAGTCAATCACCGACAGGTGGGCGCCCAGATACGCAGTATTTT.

The sample holds one count of this clone. The rearrangement links TRBV5-1 to TRBJ1-1, with no clear D. Trimming took 0 bases from V and 5 from J, leaving 14 bases between them. The CDR3 loop spans 15 amino acids. Germline assignment: CDR1 SGHRS and CDR2 YFSETQ. CDR3 protein: CASSLGGHGETEAFF. The CDR3 DNA reads as TGCGCCAGCAGCTTGGGGGGTCACGGGGAAACTGAAGCTTTCTTT.

The V call is TRBV5-1, the J call TRBJ2-3; TRBD2 agrees at 11 bases. Germline lookup yields CDR1 SGHRS and CDR2 YFSETQ. This CDR3 is 15 amino acids long. V shed 4 bases, J shed 6 bases, and the junction held 7 bases outside the gene matches. CDR3 loop: CASSQLAGARDTQYF. In nucleotides, the CDR3 is TGCGCCAGCAGCCAACTAGCGGGGGCCAGGGATACGCAGTATTTT.

This clone was counted once. V usage is TRBV2 and J usage is TRBJ2-3; the D is unclear. CDR3 length equals 14 residues. Trimming took off 7 bases at V and 0 bases at J, with 11 bases between the two ends. CDR1 and CDR2 from the germline V gene are SNHLY and FYNNEI. CDR3 sequence reads: CASNPKTSTDTQYF. The CDR3 DNA sequence: TGTGCCAGCAACCCAAAGACTAGCACAGATACGCAGTATTTT.

The chain couples TRBV3-1 (or the pseudogene TRBV3-2) to TRBJ2-2; no firm D call. V lost 4 bases and J lost 0, with 6 bases in between. CDR3 size: 14 residues. CDR1 is LGHDT, CDR2 YNNKEL, per germline (reference sequence). In DNA form, the CDR3 reads TGTGCCAGCAGCCTCTACTCGAACACCGGGGAGCTGTTTTTT. Its translation is CASSLYSNTGELFF.

This clone occurred once. The rearrangement joins TRBV27 to TRBJ1-5, with 8 bases that match TRBD1. There are 15 residues in the CDR3. Germline values: CDR1 MNHEY, CDR2 SMNVEV (reference sequence). V lost 5 bases and J lost 7; bases outside the gene matches: 10. In DNA form, the CDR3 reads TGTGCCAGCAGTCCCGACAGGGGCACCGGGCAGCCCCAGCATTTT. It yields the protein CASSPDRGTGQPQHF.

Only one count was recorded for this clone. The chain recombines TRBV3-1 (or the pseudogene TRBV3-2) with TRBJ2-3; maybe TRBD2 (6 bases). This CDR3 spans 15 amino acids. The V gene's germline CDR1 is LGHDT and CDR2 YNNKEL (reference sequence). V lost 5 bases, J lost 1 base, and 13 bases lay in between. For the CDR3, the DNA is TGTGCCAGCAGCGTATGGGCTAGCGGCACAGATACGCAGTATTTT. Translation gives CASSVWASGTDTQYF.

The chain links TRBV2 to TRBJ2-5, with TRBD1 identical over 11 bases. The CDR3 consists of 16 residues. Germline CDR1 SNHLY, CDR2 FYNNEI. The V and J ends lost 4 bases and 5 bases, in that order; junction bases with no gene match: 9. The CDR3 loop reads CASSGTGGSRRETQYF. Here the CDR3 DNA reads TGTGCCAGCAGTGGGACAGGGGGCAGCCGGCGGGAGACCCAGTACTTC.